This T cell receptor beta chain was captured in a study of human T cells and chemical hapten exposure. V was shortened by 0 bases and J by 5 bases, with 13 bases between the two germline ends. CDR3 length equals 15 residues. Germline V gives CDR1 MNHEY, CDR2 SVGAGI. The library tagged each cDNA molecule with unique molecular identifiers. TCRdb re-called the reads through MiXCR, storing one row per CDR3 protein. The sample includes more than 3,000 distinct CDR3 sequences, roughly 50% of them seen just once. This clonotype has only one observation. From whole blood left unfractionated, total RNA was extracted.

The gene calls are TRBV6-5 and TRBJ2-5; D call uncertain. The TCR sequence derives from a human donor who had alopecia or was a healthy volunteer (not recorded which). Some clones in this sample may be carry-over from other donors' samples. This table probably holds off-target reads from a library built for another chain. The sample consisted of whole blood. The CDR3 sequence is CASSYSNPRTETQYF. CDR3 nucleotides: TGTGCCAGCAGTTACTCGAATCCCAGAACGGAGACCCAGTACTTC.